These T cell receptor beta chains were read from a single sample in a study of memory CD8 T cells in hepatitis C reinfection. The method was immunoSEQ multiplex PCR; TCRdb's version includes in-frame clones alone and lacks a portion of them. Of more than 45,000 clones in the sample, around nine tenths were seen once. Sequencing was carried out using naive CD8+ T cells sorted from blood. Receptors were obtained from a man between 18 and 29 years old with hepatitis C virus infection. Each CDR3 is given with its conserved first and last residue. The order of the fields is V gene, clone size, CDR3 length, J gene, D gene, CDR3 DNA, CDR3 protein. The D gene is left open where the match is weak. Clone size, where shown, is once, few, many, or a class for clones that have expanded.

TRBV5-1	NA	15	TRBJ2-5	NA	TGCGCCAGCAGCACTCAGGGAAACGCACAAGAGACCCAGTACTTC	CASSTQGNAQETQYF
TRBV11-2	NA	13	TRBJ2-1	NA	TGTGCCAGCAGCGTGCCGGGGGTTCCTGAGCAGTTCTTC	CASSVPGVPEQFF
TRBV27	NA	16	TRBJ2-2	TRBD1	TGTGCCAGCAGTTTTTTGGGACAGGGGTGGTCCGGGGAGCTGTTTTTT	CASSFLGQGWSGELFF
TRBV19	NA	16	TRBJ1-5	TRBD1	TGTGCCAGTAGTATAGCGACCAGGGGGAAAGGACAGCCCCAGCATTTT	CASSIATRGKGQPQHF
TRBV5-5	NA	15	TRBJ2-2	NA	TGTGCCAGCAGCTTGGCCGAGGCGAACACCGGGGAGCTGTTTTTT	CASSLAEANTGELFF
TRBV29-1	once	11	TRBJ1-1	NA	TGCCGCGCGGAGGTGAACACTGAAGCTTTCTTT	CRAEVNTEAFF
TRBV5-1	NA	15	TRBJ1-5	TRBD1	TGCGCCAGCAGCTTGCAGGGGGCCAGCAATCAGCCCCAACATTTT	CASSLQGASNQPQHF
TRBV10-2	NA	15	TRBJ2-5	TRBD2	TGCGCCAGCAAATTACTAGCGGGGGAACAAGAGACCCAGTACTTC	CASKLLAGEQETQYF
TRBV27	NA	15	TRBJ2-1	NA	TGTGCCAGCAGTTTAGTCCCGGGATCCTACAATGAGCAGTTCTTC	CASSLVPGSYNEQFF
TRBV5-1	NA	15	TRBJ2-1	NA	TGCGCCAGCAGCTTCCTAGGCAGCTCCTACAATGAGCAGTTCTTC	CASSFLGSSYNEQFF